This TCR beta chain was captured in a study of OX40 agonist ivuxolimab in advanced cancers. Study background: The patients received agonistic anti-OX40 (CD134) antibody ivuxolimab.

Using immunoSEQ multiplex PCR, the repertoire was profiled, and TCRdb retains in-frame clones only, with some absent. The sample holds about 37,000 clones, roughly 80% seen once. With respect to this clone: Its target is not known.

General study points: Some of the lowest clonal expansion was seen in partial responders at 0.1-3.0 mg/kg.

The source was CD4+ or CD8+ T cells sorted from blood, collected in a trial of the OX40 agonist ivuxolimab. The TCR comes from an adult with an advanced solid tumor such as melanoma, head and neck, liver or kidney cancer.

CDR3 nucleotide sequence: TGTGCCAGCAGCTGGGGACAGGGGGCTTCTGGAAACACCATATATTTT. This gives the protein CASSWGQGASGNTIYF. V gene TRBV7-2 combines with J gene TRBJ1-3; 12 bases line up with TRBD1. Germline loops: CDR1 SGHTA, CDR2 FQGNSA. Losses at the gene ends were 4 bases for V and 1 base for J; bases not matched to a gene: 2. This CDR3 contains 16 residues. The full variable domain, in which reference TRBV7-2 and TRBJ1-3 provide the parts outside the CDR3, is GAGVSQSPSNKVTEKGKDVELRCDPISGHTALYWYRQSLGQGLEFLIYFQGNSAPDKSGLPSDRFSAERTGGSVSTLTIQRTQQEDSAVYLCASSWGQGASGNTIYFGEGSWLTVV.